Below, 6 T cell receptor beta chains from the same sample are listed, as sequenced in a study of chemoradiotherapy in HPV16-positive cancers. Method: immunoSEQ multiplex PCR; TCRdb's copy keeps in-frame clones and lacks some. The data contain approximately 9,700 clones, about three quarters of them singletons. Sequencing was performed on tumor tissue, taken from a patient who underwent chemoradiotherapy. These receptors came from a human donor with HPV-associated anogenital cancer.

The rearrangement links TRBV7-8 to TRBJ1-3; 7 bases match TRBD1. The length of the CDR3 is 16 residues. Germline V gene data show CDR1 as SGHVS and CDR2 as FQNEAQ. Trimming removed 5 bases from V and 3 bases from J; junction bases left unmatched: 10. CDR3 sequence: CASSPEPQGVGNTIYF. The CDR3 DNA sequence: TGTGCCAGCAGCCCGGAACCTCAGGGGGTTGGAAACACCATATATTTT.

The V gene is TRBV19, the J gene TRBJ1-4; D is unclear. This CDR3 has 15 amino acids. V was clipped by 5 bases and J by 1 base, with 11 bases between them. Germline V gives CDR1 LNHDA, CDR2 SQIVND (reference sequence). The CDR3 loop is CASSRGYGTNEKLFF. The CDR3 DNA sequence: TGTGCCAGTAGTCGCGGATATGGAACTAATGAAAAACTGTTTTTT.

This sequence joins TRBV14 and TRBJ2-7; D possibly uses TRBD1 or TRBD2 (6 bases each). CDR1 is SGHDN and CDR2 is FVKESK in the germline V gene. The V end was cut by 1 base, the J end by 4 bases, with 17 bases between. The CDR3 covers 16 residues. CDR3 in amino acids: CASSQVSWGASYEQYF. CDR3 nucleotides: TGTGCCAGCAGCCAAGTCAGTTGGGGGGCCTCTTACGAGCAGTACTTC.

This clone showed up just a few times. V gene TRBV19 combines with J gene TRBJ1-1, with D perhaps TRBD1 (5 bases). V dropped 3 bases and J dropped 4 bases, with 9 bases sitting between them. From germline, CDR1 is LNHDA and CDR2 SQIVND (reference sequence). The CDR3 is 13 residues long. CDR3: CASSMAGGTEAFF. The CDR3 coding sequence is TGTGCCAGTAGTATGGCTGGGGGCACTGAAGCTTTCTTT.

In its sample, this clone was seen once. A junction boundary mismatches the germline segment, possibly from a read error. The rearrangement joins TRBV6-6 to TRBJ1-2; 11 positions agree with TRBD1. The CDR3 is made up of 15 amino acids. CDR1 is MNHNY, CDR2 SVGAGI, per germline (reference sequence). The CDR3, as DNA: TGTGCCAGCAGTGACTCCGGGACAGGGGGACTCGGCTACACCTTC. Its translation: CASSDSGTGGLGYTF.

This clone was recorded a few times. V is TRBV9 and J is TRBJ1-2, with D perhaps TRBD1 (5 bases). Per the germline V gene, CDR1 is SGDLS and CDR2 is YYNGEE. This CDR3 comprises 12 residues. The V and J ends lost 4 bases and 4 bases respectively, with 8 bases between them. CDR3 residues: CASSLDSYGYTF. In DNA form, the CDR3 reads TGTGCCAGCAGCCTTGACAGCTATGGCTACACCTTC.